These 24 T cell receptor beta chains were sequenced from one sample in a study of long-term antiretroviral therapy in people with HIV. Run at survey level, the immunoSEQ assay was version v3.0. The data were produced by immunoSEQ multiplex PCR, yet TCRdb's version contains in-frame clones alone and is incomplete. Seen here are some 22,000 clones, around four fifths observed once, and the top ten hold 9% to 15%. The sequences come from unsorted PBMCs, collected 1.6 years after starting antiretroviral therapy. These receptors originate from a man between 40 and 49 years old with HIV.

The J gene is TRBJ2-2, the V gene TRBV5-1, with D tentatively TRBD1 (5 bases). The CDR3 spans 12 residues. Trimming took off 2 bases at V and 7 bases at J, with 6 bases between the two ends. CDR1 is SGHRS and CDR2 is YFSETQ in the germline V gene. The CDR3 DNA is TGCGCCAGCAGCTTAGGGGACGGGGAGCTGTTTTTT. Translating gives CASSLGDGELFF.

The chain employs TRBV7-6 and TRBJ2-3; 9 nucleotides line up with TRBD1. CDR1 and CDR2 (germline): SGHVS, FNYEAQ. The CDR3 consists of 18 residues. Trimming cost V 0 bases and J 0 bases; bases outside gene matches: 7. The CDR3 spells CASSLAPGTGTSTDTQYF. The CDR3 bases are TGTGCCAGCAGCTTAGCCCCCGGGACAGGGACTAGCACAGATACGCAGTATTTT.

CDR3 DNA sequence: TGTGCCAGCAGCTCGACTCCGGGACTAGCGGGAGACCTCGATGAGCAGTTCTTC. It specifies CASSSTPGLAGDLDEQFF. This rearrangement joins TRBV13 to TRBJ2-1; 14 nucleotides line up with TRBD2. The CDR3 has 18 residues. Losses at the gene ends were 4 bases for V and 8 bases for J; bases not matched to a gene: 13. The germline CDR1 and CDR2 sequences are PRHDT and FYEKMQ (reference sequence). The complete variable domain, with remaining parts taken from reference TRBV13 and TRBJ2-1, reads AAGVIQSPRHLIKEKRETATLKCYPIPRHDTVYWYQQGPGQDPQFLISFYEKMQSDKGSIPDRFSAQQFSDYHSELNMSSLELGDSALYFCASSSTPGLAGDLDEQFFGPGTRLTVL.

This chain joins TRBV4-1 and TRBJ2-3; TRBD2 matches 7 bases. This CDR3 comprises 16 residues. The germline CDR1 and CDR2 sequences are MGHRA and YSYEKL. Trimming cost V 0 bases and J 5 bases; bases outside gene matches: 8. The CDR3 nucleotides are TGCGCCAGCAGCCAAGATATGCAGGGCGGGGGAGATACGCAGTATTTT. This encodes CASSQDMQGGGDTQYF.

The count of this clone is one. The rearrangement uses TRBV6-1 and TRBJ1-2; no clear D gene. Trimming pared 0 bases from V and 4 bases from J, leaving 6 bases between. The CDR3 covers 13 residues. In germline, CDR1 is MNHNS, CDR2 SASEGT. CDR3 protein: CASSEAGSYGYTF. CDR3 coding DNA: TGTGCCAGCAGTGAAGCTGGGTCCTATGGCTACACCTTC.

Here the CDR3 DNA reads TGTGCCAGCAGCACCAGTTCTGTCGAGGGACTAGCTAACACCGGGGAGCTGTTTTTT. This encodes CASSTSSVEGLANTGELFF. This rearrangement joins TRBV9 to TRBJ2-2, with 9 positions matching TRBD2. Trimming took 4 bases from V and 2 from J; bases not matched to a gene: 15. The germline V gene encodes CDR1 SGDLS and CDR2 YYNGEE. There are 19 residues in the CDR3. The full variable domain, rest sourced from reference TRBV9 and TRBJ2-2, is DSGVTQTPKHLITATGQRVTLRCSPRSGDLSVYWYQQSLDQGLQFLIQYYNGEERAKGNILERFSAQQFPDLHSELNLSSLELGDSALYFCASSTSSVEGLANTGELFFGEGSRLTVL.

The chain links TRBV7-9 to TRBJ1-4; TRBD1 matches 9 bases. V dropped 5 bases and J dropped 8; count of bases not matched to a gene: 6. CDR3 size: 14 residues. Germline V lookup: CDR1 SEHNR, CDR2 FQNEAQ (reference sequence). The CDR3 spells CASSATGGGEKLFF. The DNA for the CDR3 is TGTGCCAGCAGCGCGACAGGGGGTGGCGAAAAACTGTTTTTT. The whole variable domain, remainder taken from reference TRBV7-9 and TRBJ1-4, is DTGVSQNPRHKITKRGQNVTFRCDPISEHNRLYWYRQTLGQGPEFLTYFQNEAQLEKSRLLSDRFSAERPKGSFSTLEIQRTEQGDSAMYLCASSATGGGEKLFFGSGTQLSVL.

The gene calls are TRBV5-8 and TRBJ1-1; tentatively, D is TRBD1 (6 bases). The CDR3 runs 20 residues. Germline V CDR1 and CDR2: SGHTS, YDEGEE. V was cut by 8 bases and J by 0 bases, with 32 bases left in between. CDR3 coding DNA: TGTGCCAGTAGAGGAGTGGTTACAGGGTGGGGTAGGAAGATGAACACTGAAGCTTTCTTT. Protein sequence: CASRGVVTGWGRKMNTEAFF.

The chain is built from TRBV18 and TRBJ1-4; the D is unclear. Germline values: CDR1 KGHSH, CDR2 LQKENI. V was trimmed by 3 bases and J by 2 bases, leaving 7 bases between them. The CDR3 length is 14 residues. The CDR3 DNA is TGTGCCAGCTCACCTAGGCAGACTAATGAAAAACTGTTTTTT. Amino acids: CASSPRQTNEKLFF.

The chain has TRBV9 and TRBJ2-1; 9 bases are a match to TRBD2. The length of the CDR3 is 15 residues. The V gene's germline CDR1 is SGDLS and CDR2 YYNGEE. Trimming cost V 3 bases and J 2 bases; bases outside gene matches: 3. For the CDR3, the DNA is TGTGCCAGCAGCGCCGCTAGCGGGGCCTACAATGAGCAGTTCTTC. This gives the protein CASSAASGAYNEQFF. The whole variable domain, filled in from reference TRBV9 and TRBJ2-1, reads DSGVTQTPKHLITATGQRVTLRCSPRSGDLSVYWYQQSLDQGLQFLIQYYNGEERAKGNILERFSAQQFPDLHSELNLSSLELGDSALYFCASSAASGAYNEQFFGPGTRLTVL.

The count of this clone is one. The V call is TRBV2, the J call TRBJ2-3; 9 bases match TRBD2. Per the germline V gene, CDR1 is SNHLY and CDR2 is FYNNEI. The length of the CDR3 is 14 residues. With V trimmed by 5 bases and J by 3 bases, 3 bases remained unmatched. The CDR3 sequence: CASSYSGGTDTQYF. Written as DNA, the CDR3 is TGTGCCAGCAGTTATAGCGGGGGAACAGATACGCAGTATTTT.

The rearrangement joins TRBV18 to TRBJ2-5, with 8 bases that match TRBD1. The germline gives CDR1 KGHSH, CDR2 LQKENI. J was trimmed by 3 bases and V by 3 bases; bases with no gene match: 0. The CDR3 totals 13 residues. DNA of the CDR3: TGTGCCAGCTCACCGACAGGGGAAGAGACCCAGTACTTC. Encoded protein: CASSPTGEETQYF. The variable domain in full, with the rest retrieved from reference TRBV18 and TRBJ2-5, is NAGVMQNPRHLVRRRGQEARLRCSPMKGHSHVYWYRQLPEEGLKFMVYLQKENIIDESGMPKERFSAEFPKEGPSILRIQQVVRGDSAAYFCASSPTGEETQYFGPGTRLLVL.

In DNA, the CDR3 is TGTGCCAGCAGTAAACAGGAGAACTATGGCTACACCTTC. Its protein is CASSKQENYGYTF. The rearrangement uses TRBV6-5 and TRBJ1-2; maybe TRBD1 (5 bases). CDR3 length equals 13 residues. CDR1 MNHEY and CDR2 SVGAGI come from the germline V gene. V dropped 5 bases and J dropped 2 bases, with 9 bases sitting between them.

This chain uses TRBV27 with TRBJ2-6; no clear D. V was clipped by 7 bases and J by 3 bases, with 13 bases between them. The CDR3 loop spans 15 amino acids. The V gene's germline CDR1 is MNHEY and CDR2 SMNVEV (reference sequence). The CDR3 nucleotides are TGTGCCAGCAAGCCCGGTTCAATTGGGGCCAACGTCCTGACTTTC. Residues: CASKPGSIGANVLTF.

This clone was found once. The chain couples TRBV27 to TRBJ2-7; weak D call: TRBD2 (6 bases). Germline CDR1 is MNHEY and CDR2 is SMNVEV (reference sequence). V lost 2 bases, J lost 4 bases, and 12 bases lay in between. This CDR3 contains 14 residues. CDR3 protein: CASSLGVGGYEQYF. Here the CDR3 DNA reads TGTGCCAGCAGTTTAGGGGTGGGGGGTTACGAGCAGTACTTC.

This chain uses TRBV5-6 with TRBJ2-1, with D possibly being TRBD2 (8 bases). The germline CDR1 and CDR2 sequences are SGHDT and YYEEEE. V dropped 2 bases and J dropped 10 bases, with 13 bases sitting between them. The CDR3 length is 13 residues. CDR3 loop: CASSFTGGGEQFF. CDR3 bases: TGTGCCAGCAGCTTTACGGGAGGGGGCGAGCAGTTCTTC.

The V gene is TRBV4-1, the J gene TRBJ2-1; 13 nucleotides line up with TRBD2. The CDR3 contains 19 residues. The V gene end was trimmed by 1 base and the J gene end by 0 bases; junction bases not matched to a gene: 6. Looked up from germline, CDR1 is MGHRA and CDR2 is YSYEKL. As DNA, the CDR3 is TGCGCCAGCAGCCAAGCCGGGACTAGCGGGGTTAGCTCCTACAATGAGCAGTTCTTC. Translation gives CASSQAGTSGVSSYNEQFF.

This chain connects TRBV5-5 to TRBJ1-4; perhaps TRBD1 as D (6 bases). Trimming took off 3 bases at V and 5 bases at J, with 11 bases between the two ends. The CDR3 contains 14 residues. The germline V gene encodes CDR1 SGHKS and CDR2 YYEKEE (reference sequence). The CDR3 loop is CASSSLQGNEKLFF. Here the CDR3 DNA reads TGTGCCAGCAGCTCCCTACAGGGAAATGAAAAACTGTTTTTT.

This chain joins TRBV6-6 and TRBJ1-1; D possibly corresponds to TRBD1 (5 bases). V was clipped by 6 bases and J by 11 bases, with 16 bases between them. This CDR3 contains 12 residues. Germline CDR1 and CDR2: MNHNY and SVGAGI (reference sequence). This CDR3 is CASSAVRVGAFF. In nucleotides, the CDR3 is TGTGCCAGCAGCGCCGTCAGGGTGGGTGCTTTCTTT.

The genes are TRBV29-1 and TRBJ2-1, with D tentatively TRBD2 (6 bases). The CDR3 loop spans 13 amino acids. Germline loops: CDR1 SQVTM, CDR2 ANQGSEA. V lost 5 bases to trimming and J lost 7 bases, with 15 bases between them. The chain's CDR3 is CSVSGGVGNEQFF. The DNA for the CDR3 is TGCAGCGTTAGCGGAGGGGTGGGGAATGAGCAGTTCTTC.

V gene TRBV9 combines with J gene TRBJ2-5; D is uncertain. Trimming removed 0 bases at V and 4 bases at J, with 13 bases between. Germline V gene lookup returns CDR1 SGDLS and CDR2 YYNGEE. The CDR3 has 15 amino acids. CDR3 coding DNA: TGTGCCAGCAGCGTAGATCTGTCTTCGGGAGAGACCCAGTACTTC. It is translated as CASSVDLSSGETQYF. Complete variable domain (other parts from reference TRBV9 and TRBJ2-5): DSGVTQTPKHLITATGQRVTLRCSPRSGDLSVYWYQQSLDQGLQFLIQYYNGEERAKGNILERFSAQQFPDLHSELNLSSLELGDSALYFCASSVDLSSGETQYFGPGTRLLVL.

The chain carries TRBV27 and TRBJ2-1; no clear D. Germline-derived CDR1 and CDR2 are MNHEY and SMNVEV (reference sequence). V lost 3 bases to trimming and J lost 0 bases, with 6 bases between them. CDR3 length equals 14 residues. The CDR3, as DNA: TGTGCCAGCAGTTTGGGTAGCTCCTACAATGAGCAGTTCTTC. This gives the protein CASSLGSSYNEQFF.

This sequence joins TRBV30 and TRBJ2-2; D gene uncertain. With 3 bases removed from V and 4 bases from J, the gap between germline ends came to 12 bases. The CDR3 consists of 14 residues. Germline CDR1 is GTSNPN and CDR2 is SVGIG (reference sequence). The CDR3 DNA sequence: TGTGCCTGGAGGAGAACTGGTACCACCGGGGAGCTGTTTTTT. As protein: CAWRRTGTTGELFF. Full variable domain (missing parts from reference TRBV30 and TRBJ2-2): SQTIHQWPATLVQPVGSPLSLECTVEGTSNPNLYWYRQAAGRGLQLLFYSVGIGQISSEVPQNLSASRPQDRQFILSSKKLLLSDSGFYLCAWRRTGTTGELFFGEGSRLTVL.

CDR3 protein: CASSQDARGKSFYEQYF. The CDR3 bases are TGCGCCAGCAGCCAAGATGCGAGGGGAAAGTCTTTCTACGAGCAGTACTTC. This sequence joins TRBV4-1 and TRBJ2-7; D is tentatively TRBD1 or TRBD2 (5 bases each). The germline V gene has CDR1 MGHRA and CDR2 YSYEKL. With 0 bases removed from V and 3 bases from J, the gap between germline ends came to 18 bases. CDR3 length: 17 amino acids.